These 10 T cell receptor beta chains originate from one sample sequenced in a study of shared clonotypes between healthy human individuals. It was CD45RO-negative cells, positively selected for CCR7, that made up naive CD8 cells, with terminally differentiated effector memory CD45RA+ cells excluded. Generated by immunoSEQ multiplex PCR, the TCRdb table keeps only in-frame clones and is missing some. The table records around 2,000,000 clones, about 95% of them present only once. Sequencing input: naive CD8+ T cells sorted from blood. These receptors all come from a man between 18 and 35 years old in good health.

The CDR3 spells CASSPGQGFWYGYTF. The CDR3, as DNA: TGTGCCAGCTCTCCGGGACAGGGGTTTTGGTATGGCTACACCTTC. V and J are TRBV27 and TRBJ1-2; 10 bases align to TRBD1. With V trimmed by 8 bases and J by 5 bases, 11 bases remained unmatched. There are 15 residues in the CDR3. The germline gives CDR1 MNHEY, CDR2 SMNVEV (reference sequence).

This clone has a single count. This chain connects TRBV5-5 to TRBJ1-5; TRBD1 might be the D (5 bases). The CDR3 has 13 amino acids. Germline assignment: CDR1 SGHKS and CDR2 YYEKEE (reference sequence). With 4 bases removed from V and 4 bases from J, the gap between germline ends came to 9 bases. CDR3 region: CASSPQGNQPQHF. The DNA of the CDR3 is TGTGCCAGCAGCCCGCAGGGAAATCAGCCCCAGCATTTT.

The J gene is TRBJ2-7, the V gene TRBV19; D possibly corresponds to TRBD2 (5 bases). There are 14 residues in the CDR3. V lost 1 base, J lost 2 bases, and 9 bases lay in between. Germline V gene lookup returns CDR1 LNHDA and CDR2 SQIVND (reference sequence). CDR3 region: CASSIGTQAYEQYF. The CDR3 DNA sequence: TGTGCCAGTAGTATAGGGACTCAGGCCTACGAGCAGTACTTC.

On this clone: Other DNA variants within this sample encode the same CDR3. V usage is TRBV29-1 and J usage is TRBJ2-1, with 7 positions matching TRBD2. The germline CDR1 and CDR2 sequences are SQVTM and ANQGSEA. J lost 3 bases, V lost 5 bases, and 1 base had no gene match. The CDR3 loop spans 12 amino acids. The CDR3: CSVRTSYNEQFF. DNA of the CDR3: TGCAGCGTTCGGACTAGCTACAATGAGCAGTTCTTC.

The chain joins TRBV7-8 to TRBJ2-3; 12 bases map to TRBD2. V shed 7 bases, J shed 5 bases, and the junction held 7 bases outside the gene matches. The germline V gene encodes CDR1 SGHVS and CDR2 FQNEAQ. This CDR3 is built from 15 residues. In nucleotides, the CDR3 is TGTGCCAGCACCCTAGCGGGGGGGCATGTAGATACGCAGTATTTT. Translating gives CASTLAGGHVDTQYF.

Turning to this clone: The sample carries other DNA sequences with the same CDR3. The chain joins TRBV4-1 to TRBJ2-2, with a weak D call TRBD1 (6 bases). The CDR3 spans 15 residues. Germline CDR1 reads MGHRA; CDR2 reads YSYEKL. V gave up 1 base and J gave up 1 base, with 7 bases separating them. The CDR3 nucleotides read TGCGCCAGCAGCCAAGTACAGGGGAACACCGGGGAGCTGTTTTTT. It translates to CASSQVQGNTGELFF.

This chain links TRBV4-1 with TRBJ2-3; a weak D match, TRBD1 (6 bases). The V and J ends lost 3 bases and 1 base respectively, with 11 bases between them. CDR1 is MGHRA and CDR2 is YSYEKL in the germline V gene. The CDR3 is 15 amino acids. The CDR3 region is CASSQTGARTDTQYF. DNA for the CDR3: TGCGCCAGCAGCCAGACAGGAGCACGCACAGATACGCAGTATTTT.

V is TRBV4-3 and J is TRBJ1-1; no reliable D call. CDR3 length: 15 amino acids. Per the germline V gene, CDR1 is LGHNA and CDR2 is YSLEER. V was pared by 0 bases and J by 11 bases, with 19 bases between. The CDR3 DNA follows: TGCGCCAGCAGCCAAGAAGGGATGGGGTCGAGAGCGGCTTTCTTT. This gives the protein CASSQEGMGSRAAFF.

The rearrangement links TRBV6-5 to TRBJ2-1; no clear D gene. CDR3 length equals 14 residues. Germline loops: CDR1 MNHEY, CDR2 SVGAGI. Deletions cut 0 bases from V and 7 bases from J, with 10 bases between. CDR3 sequence: CASSYSNIANEQFF. As DNA, the CDR3 is TGTGCCAGCAGTTACTCGAACATTGCGAATGAGCAGTTCTTC.

The rearrangement links TRBV30 to TRBJ1-1; D is perhaps TRBD1 (6 bases). This CDR3 comprises 15 residues. CDR1 is GTSNPN, CDR2 SVGIG, per germline (reference sequence). The V and J ends lost 2 bases and 0 bases respectively, with 13 bases between them. The CDR3 reads CAWSQGGDMNTEAFF. The CDR3, as DNA: TGTGCCTGGAGTCAAGGGGGGGACATGAACACTGAAGCTTTCTTT.